This TCR beta chain was recorded in a study of cytomegalovirus exposure and HLA in healthy donors. PCR employed 60 Vbeta and 13 Jbeta primers. Assay: immunoSEQ multiplex PCR; the TCRdb copy retains only in-frame clones and omits some. This table lists approximately 34,000 clones. On this clone itself: Antigen specificity is unknown.

Germline V gene lookup returns CDR1 LGHNA and CDR2 YNFKEQ. The trim removed 0 bases at V and 4 bases at J, leaving 6 bases unmatched. This CDR3 spans 17 amino acids. Study-wide findings and caveats: Relative to the roughly 640-donor mean, N-insertions were reportedly fewer in an Asian-associated ancestry cluster in a later analysis. Most TCR sequences proved rare, with some public TCRs found in many donors. High specificity and sensitivity for cytomegalovirus status were reported for the classifier. Earlier results showed most TCR beta V segments being productive about 87% or about 30% of the time.

The rearrangement joins TRBV4-2 to TRBJ2-1; 10 nucleotides align to TRBD2. The TCR comes from a woman aged 40 to 50 in good health and CMV-seropositive. The sequenced sample consisted of PBMCs. CDR3 bases: TGTGCCAGCAGCCAAGACCCCGGACTAGCGGTATACAATGAGCAGTTCTTC. Residues: CASSQDPGLAVYNEQFF.